This T cell receptor beta chain is drawn from a study of beta chain features in type 1 diabetes. Background on the study: There was similarity between patients and healthy donors in age, gender and cell yields. Sorted cells numbering 95 million to 110 million were examined across all samples. Findings of the study overall: All four CD4+ subsets from Type 1 diabetes patients carried moderately but significantly shorter TCRB CDR3s. The study found fewer insertions and more deletions at VDJ junctions in type 1 diabetes patients.

The isolated RNA, all of it, was reverse transcribed, so expressed TCRB transcripts were what got sequenced. Sequencing used immunoSEQ multiplex PCR; TCRdb keeps in-frame clones, though not all of them. The sample lists a few hundred thousand clones, roughly 20% occurring once. This clone was seen a handful of times. Its antigen is undetermined. The same CDR3 can be traced to other DNA sequences in this sample. Germline V CDR1 and CDR2: SGHTA, FQGNSA. The CDR3 has 13 residues. The V gene end was trimmed by 5 bases and the J gene end by 5 bases; junction bases not matched to a gene: 5. This sequence was found in a middle-aged woman with type 1 diabetes. Material for sequencing was naive CD4+ T cells from blood. This sequence joins TRBV7-2 and TRBJ2-5, with TRBD1 matching over 7 bases. Here the CDR3 reads CASSLDRQETQYF. The CDR3 region has the DNA TGTGCCAGCAGCCTGGACAGGCAGGAGACCCAGTACTTC.